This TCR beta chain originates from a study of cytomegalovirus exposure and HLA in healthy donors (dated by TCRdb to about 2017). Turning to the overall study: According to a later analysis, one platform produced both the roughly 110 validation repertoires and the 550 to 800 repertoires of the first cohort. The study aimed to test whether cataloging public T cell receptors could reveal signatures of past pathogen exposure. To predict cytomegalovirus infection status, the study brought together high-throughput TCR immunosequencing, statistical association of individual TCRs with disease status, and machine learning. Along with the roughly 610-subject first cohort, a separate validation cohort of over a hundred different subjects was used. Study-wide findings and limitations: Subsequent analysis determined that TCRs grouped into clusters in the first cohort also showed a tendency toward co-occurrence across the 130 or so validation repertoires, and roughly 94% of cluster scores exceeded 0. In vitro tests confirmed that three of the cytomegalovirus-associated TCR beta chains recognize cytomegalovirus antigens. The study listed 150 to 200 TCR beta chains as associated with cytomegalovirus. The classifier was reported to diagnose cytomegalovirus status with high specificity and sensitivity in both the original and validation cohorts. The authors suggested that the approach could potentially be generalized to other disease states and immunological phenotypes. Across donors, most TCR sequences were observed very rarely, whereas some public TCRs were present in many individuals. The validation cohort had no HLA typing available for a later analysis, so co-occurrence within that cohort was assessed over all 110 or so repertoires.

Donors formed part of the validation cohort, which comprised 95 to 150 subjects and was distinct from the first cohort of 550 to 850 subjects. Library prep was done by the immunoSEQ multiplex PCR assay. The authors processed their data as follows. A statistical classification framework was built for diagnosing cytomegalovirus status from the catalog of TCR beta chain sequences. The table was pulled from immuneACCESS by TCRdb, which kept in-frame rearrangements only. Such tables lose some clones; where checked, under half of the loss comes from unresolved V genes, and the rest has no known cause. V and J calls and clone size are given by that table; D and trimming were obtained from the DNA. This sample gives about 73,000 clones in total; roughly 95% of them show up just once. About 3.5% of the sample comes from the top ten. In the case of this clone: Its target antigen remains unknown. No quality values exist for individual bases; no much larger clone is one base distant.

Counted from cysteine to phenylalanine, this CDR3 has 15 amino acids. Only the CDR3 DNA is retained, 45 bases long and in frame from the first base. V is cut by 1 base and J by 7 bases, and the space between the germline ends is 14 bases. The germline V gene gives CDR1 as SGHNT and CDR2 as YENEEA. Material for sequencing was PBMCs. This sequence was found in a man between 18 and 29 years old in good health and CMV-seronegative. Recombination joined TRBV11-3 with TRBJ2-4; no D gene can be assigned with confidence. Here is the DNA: TGTGCCAGCAGCTTAGGGGCAGGTCCCCTTAACATTCAGTACTTC. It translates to CASSLGAGPLNIQYF.